Reported below is one TCR beta chain. This sequence may be a read error, since a much larger clone differs from it by one base. The data belong to a study of tumor-infiltrating lymphocytes in primary liver carcinoma. Using a constant-region primer together with ProtoScript II reverse transcriptase, TCR beta cDNA was made from about 500 ng of total RNA. Libraries of TCR beta came from three nested multiplex PCR rounds with slightly modified ARM-PCR. One entry per CDR3 protein, called by TCRdb with MiXCR from the multiplex PCR reads. The sample lists approximately 300,000 distinct CDR3 sequences; 65% were seen once. The study extracted blood RNA from unsorted whole blood and also extracted germline DNA. Every patient had chronic HBV infection and was treatment-naive. The sequence was obtained from a man in his forties with primary liver carcinoma and hepatitis B virus infection. Sequencing was carried out using peripheral blood.

CDR3: CAGSQGAYQPQHF. CDR3 DNA: TGTGCCGGCAGCCAGGGGGCCTATCAGCCCCAGCATTTT. The rearrangement joins TRBV12-3 or TRBV12-4 to TRBJ1-5, with TRBD1 identical over 8 bases. The CDR3 contains 13 residues.